This T cell receptor (beta chain) is drawn from a study of a mutant IDH1 vaccine in newly diagnosed glioma. Across the study: In some groups vaccination began 4-6 weeks post-radiotherapy; others received it with temozolomide.

TCRdb's copy holds only in-frame clones and misses some; the assay was immunoSEQ multiplex PCR. Of tens of thousands of clones listed, around 87% are singletons. Comments on this clone: Antigen: not known.

This CDR3 is built from 17 residues. V lost 3 bases and J lost 7; bases outside the gene matches: 14. CDR1 is SGHKS, CDR2 YYEKEE, per germline (reference sequence). Time point of the sample: week 35, safety follow-up. Every vaccine dose comprised 300 ug of mutant IDH1 20-mer peptide plus topical imiquimod. Study conclusions and caveats: Top peripheral T cell clonotype shifts appeared unrelated to pseudoprogression.

The source is a man in his thirties or forties with glioma. The sample here was PBMCs, taken from a glioma patient whose treatment included an IDH1 peptide vaccine. The chain joins TRBV5-5 to TRBJ1-3; 9 bases align to TRBD1. CDR3 sequence: CASSSQPGQGYRNTIYF. The CDR3 DNA reads as TGTGCCAGCAGCTCACAACCGGGACAGGGATATCGGAACACCATATATTTT.